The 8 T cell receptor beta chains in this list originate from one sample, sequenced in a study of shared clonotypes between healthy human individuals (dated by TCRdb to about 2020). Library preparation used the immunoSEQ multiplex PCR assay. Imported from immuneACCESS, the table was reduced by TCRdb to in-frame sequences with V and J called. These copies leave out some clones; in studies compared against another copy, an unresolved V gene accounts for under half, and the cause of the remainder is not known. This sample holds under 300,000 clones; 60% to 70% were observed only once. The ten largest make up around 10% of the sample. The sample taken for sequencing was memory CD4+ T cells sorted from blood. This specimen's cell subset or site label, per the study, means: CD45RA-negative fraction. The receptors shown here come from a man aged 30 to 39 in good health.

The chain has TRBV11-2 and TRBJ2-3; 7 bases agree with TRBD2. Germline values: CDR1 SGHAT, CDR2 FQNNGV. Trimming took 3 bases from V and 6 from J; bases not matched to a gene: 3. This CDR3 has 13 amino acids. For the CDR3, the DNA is TGTGCCAGCAGCTTCTGGGGGGGGGATACGCAGTATTTT. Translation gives CASSFWGGDTQYF.

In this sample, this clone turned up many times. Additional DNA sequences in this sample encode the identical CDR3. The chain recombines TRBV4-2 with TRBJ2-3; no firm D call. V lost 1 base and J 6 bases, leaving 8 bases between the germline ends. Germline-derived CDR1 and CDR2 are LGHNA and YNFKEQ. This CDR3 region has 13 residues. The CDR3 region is CASSQGPTDTQYF. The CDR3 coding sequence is TGTGCCAGCAGCCAAGGGCCTACCGATACGCAGTATTTT.

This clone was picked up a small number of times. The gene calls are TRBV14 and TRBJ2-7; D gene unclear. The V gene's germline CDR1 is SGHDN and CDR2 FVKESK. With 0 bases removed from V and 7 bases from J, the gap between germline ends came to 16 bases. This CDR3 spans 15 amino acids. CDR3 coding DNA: TGTGCCAGCAGCCAAGATTACTTACCCAGTCGGGAGCAGTACTTC. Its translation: CASSQDYLPSREQYF.

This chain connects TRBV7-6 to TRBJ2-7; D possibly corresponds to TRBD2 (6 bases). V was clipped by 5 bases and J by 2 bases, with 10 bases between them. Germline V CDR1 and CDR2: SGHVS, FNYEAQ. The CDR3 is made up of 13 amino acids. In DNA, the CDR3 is TGTGCCAGCAGCCGCTCGGGGGCCTACGAGCAGTACTTC. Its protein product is CASSRSGAYEQYF.

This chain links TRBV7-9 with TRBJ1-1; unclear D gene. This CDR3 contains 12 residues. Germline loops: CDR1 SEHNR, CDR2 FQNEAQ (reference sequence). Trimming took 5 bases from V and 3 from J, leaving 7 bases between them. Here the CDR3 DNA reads TGTGCCAGCAGCAACCGACACACTGAAGCTTTCTTT. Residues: CASSNRHTEAFF.

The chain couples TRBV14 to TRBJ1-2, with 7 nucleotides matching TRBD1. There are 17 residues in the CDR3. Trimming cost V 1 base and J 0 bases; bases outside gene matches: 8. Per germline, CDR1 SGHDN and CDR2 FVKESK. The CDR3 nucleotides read TGTGCCAGCAGCCAAGCGCACGGGACAGCTACTAACTATGGCTACACCTTC. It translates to CASSQAHGTATNYGYTF.

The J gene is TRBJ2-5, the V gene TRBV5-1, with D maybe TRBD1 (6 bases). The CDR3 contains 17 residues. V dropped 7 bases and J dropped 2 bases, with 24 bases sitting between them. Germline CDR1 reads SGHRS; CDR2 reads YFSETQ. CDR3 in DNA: TGCGCCAGCGCTTCAGGGACAATCGGTTCCCTTCAAGAGACCCAGTACTTC. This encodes CASASGTIGSLQETQYF.

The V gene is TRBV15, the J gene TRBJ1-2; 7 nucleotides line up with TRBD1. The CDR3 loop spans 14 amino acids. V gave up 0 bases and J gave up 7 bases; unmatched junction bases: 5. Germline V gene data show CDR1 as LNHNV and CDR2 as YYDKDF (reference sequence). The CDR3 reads CATSRDNRGTGYTF. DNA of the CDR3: TGTGCCACCAGCAGAGATAACAGGGGTACTGGCTACACCTTC.